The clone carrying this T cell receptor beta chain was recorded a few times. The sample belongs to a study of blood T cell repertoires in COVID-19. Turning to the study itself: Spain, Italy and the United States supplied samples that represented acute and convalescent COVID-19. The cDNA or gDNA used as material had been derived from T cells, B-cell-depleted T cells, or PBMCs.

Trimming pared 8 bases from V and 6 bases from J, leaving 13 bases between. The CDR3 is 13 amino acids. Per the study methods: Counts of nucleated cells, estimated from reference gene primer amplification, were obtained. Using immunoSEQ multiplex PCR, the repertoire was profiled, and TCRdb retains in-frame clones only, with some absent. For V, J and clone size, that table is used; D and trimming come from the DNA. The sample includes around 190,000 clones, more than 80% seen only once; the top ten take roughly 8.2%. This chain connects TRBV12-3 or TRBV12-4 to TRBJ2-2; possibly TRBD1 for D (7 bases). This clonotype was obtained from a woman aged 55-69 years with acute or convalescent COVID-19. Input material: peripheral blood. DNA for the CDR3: TGTGCCAGCGGAGGGGGCTTCGCCGGGGAGCTGTTTTTT. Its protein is CASGGGFAGELFF.